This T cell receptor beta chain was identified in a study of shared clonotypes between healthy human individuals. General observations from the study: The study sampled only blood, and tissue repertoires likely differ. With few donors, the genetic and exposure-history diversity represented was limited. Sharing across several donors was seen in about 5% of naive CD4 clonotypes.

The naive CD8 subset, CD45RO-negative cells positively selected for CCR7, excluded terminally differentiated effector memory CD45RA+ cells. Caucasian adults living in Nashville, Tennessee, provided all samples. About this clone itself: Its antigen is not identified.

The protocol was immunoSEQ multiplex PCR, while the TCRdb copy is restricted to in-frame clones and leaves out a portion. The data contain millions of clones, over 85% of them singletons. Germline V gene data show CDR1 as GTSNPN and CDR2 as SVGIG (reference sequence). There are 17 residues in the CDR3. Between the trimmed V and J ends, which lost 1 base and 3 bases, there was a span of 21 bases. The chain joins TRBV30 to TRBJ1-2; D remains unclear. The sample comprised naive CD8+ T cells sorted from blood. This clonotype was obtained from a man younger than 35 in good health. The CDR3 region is CAWSGVPTAQGDYGYTF. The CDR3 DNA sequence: TGTGCCTGGAGTGGTGTCCCGACGGCTCAAGGAGACTATGGCTACACCTTC.